These 21 T cell receptor beta chains originate from one sample sequenced in a study of T cell responses to AZD1222 COVID-19 vaccine. Libraries were prepared by immunoSEQ multiplex PCR; TCRdb keeps only in-frame clonotypes and omits some of them. The sample includes tens of thousands of clones, more than 75% of them seen just once. Sequencing used peripheral blood, obtained on day 0 of AZD1222 vaccination. These receptors originate from an adult in good health.

The V and J genes are TRBV2 and TRBJ1-3; D unclear. From germline, CDR1 is SNHLY and CDR2 FYNNEI. The V end lost 6 bases, the J end lost 0 bases, and 12 bases lay between the germline ends. The CDR3 contains 15 residues. This CDR3 is CASSATSLSGNTIYF. The DNA for the CDR3 is TGTGCCAGCAGCGCTACAAGCCTCTCTGGAAACACCATATATTTT. Complete variable domain (other parts from reference TRBV2 and TRBJ1-3): EPEVTQTPSHQVTQMGQEVILRCVPISNHLYFYWYRQILGQKVEFLVSFYNNEISEKSEIFDDQFSVERPDGSNFTLKIRSTKLEDSAMYFCASSATSLSGNTIYFGEGSWLTVV.

The chain has TRBV12-3 or TRBV12-4 and TRBJ2-7; D might be TRBD2 (6 bases). Between the trimmed V and J ends, which lost 2 bases and 7 bases, there was a span of 12 bases. The CDR3 is 13 residues long. CDR3 coding DNA: TGTGCCAGCAGTTTATTAAGGAGGGCTGAGCAGTACTTC. This codes for CASSLLRRAEQYF.

V gene TRBV10-2 combines with J gene TRBJ2-2; TRBD2 agrees at 11 bases. This CDR3 is 23 amino acids long. Germline trimming cut 6 bases from V and 0 bases from J; bases unmatched to any gene: 24. Germline CDR1 and CDR2: WSHSY and SAAADI. The CDR3 coding sequence is TGCGCCAGCAGACCGGGACTAGCGGAGTATTGGCTCGCCGGAACCTCGAACACCGGGGAGCTGTTTTTT. Protein product: CASRPGLAEYWLAGTSNTGELFF.

This chain joins TRBV5-1 and TRBJ1-2; D is unresolved. Germline-derived CDR1 and CDR2 are SGHRS and YFSETQ. V was cut by 0 bases and J by 3 bases, with 9 bases left in between. CDR3 length: 14 amino acids. CDR3 region: CASSLAIADYGYTF. The CDR3 DNA is TGCGCCAGCAGCTTGGCCATCGCTGACTATGGCTACACCTTC. The full variable domain, in which reference TRBV5-1 and TRBJ1-2 provide the parts outside the CDR3, is KAGVTQTPRYLIKTRGQQVTLSCSPISGHRSVSWYQQTPGQGLQFLFEYFSETQRNKGNFPGRFSGRQFSNSRSEMNVSTLELGDSALYLCASSLAIADYGYTFGSGTRLTVV.

The gene calls are TRBV27 and TRBJ1-1, with D maybe TRBD1 (5 bases). CDR3 size: 16 residues. Germline V gene data show CDR1 as MNHEY and CDR2 as SMNVEV (reference sequence). Between the trimmed V and J ends, which lost 2 bases and 1 base, there was a span of 14 bases. CDR3 region: CASSLTPGLRNTEAFF. The CDR3 region has the DNA TGTGCCAGCAGTTTAACCCCGGGACTCCGGAACACTGAAGCTTTCTTT.

This clone was seen once. The chain is built from TRBV19 and TRBJ2-4, with 8 nucleotides matching TRBD1. The J segment lost 7 bases and the V segment lost 8 bases, leaving 7 bases of the junction unmatched. Germline V CDR1 and CDR2: LNHDA, SQIVND (reference sequence). The length of the CDR3 is 13 residues. The DNA for the CDR3 is TGTGCCAGTCTTCGGACAGGGACGAACATTCAGTACTTC. Translating gives CASLRTGTNIQYF.

The chain employs TRBV28 and TRBJ1-5; no clear D. The CDR3 length is 16 residues. The V end lost 3 bases, the J end lost 1 base, and 13 bases lay between the germline ends. Germline V gene lookup returns CDR1 MDHEN and CDR2 SYDVKM. The CDR3 region is CASSFPPALSNQPQHF. Written as DNA, the CDR3 is TGTGCCAGCAGTTTCCCGCCGGCACTCAGCAATCAGCCCCAGCATTTT.

The rearrangement uses TRBV28 and TRBJ1-1, with 8 nucleotides matching TRBD1. Per the germline V gene, CDR1 is MDHEN and CDR2 is SYDVKM. The CDR3 has 16 residues. V was pared by 4 bases and J by 7 bases, with 14 bases of the junction left unmatched. In DNA form, the CDR3 reads TGTGCCAGCAGTTCCCCCTGGGCGTCCGGGACAGGTGAAGCTTTCTTT. It specifies CASSSPWASGTGEAFF.

The rearrangement joins TRBV27 to TRBJ2-2; tentative D call: TRBD2 (6 bases). The CDR3 loop spans 15 amino acids. Germline V gene sequence: CDR1 MNHEY, CDR2 SMNVEV (reference sequence). Trimming took 3 bases from V and 7 from J, leaving 15 bases between them. The CDR3 region is CASSFGGRQIGELFF. The CDR3, as DNA: TGTGCCAGCAGTTTTGGTGGGAGGCAGATCGGGGAGCTGTTTTTT.

A remark on this clone: A read error may account for a junction end that differs from germline. The chain uses TRBV5-1 and TRBJ2-3, with a weak D call TRBD2 (6 bases). Germline-derived CDR1 and CDR2 are SGHRS and YFSETQ. This CDR3 contains 11 residues. In DNA form, the CDR3 reads TGCGCCAGCAGTAGCGGTCGGAGATGTCATTTT. Amino acids: CASSSGRRCHF.

The V and J genes are TRBV6-5 and TRBJ2-2; D is possibly TRBD1 or TRBD2 (5 bases each). CDR3 size: 16 residues. Germline CDR1 MNHEY, CDR2 SVGAGI. The V end was cut by 0 bases, the J end by 3 bases, with 11 bases between. The CDR3 loop is CASSYSRGADTGELFF. The CDR3 DNA reads TGTGCCAGCAGTTACTCGAGGGGCGCGGACACCGGGGAGCTGTTTTTT.

The chain combines TRBV7-6 with TRBJ2-1; D not certain. Germline CDR1 is SGHVS and CDR2 is FNYEAQ. V shed 5 bases and J shed 5 bases, with 19 bases lying between them. This CDR3 is 16 amino acids long. The CDR3: CASSRHQPQVNNEQFF. The CDR3 DNA reads as TGTGCCAGCAGCCGTCACCAGCCTCAAGTTAACAATGAGCAGTTCTTC. Using reference TRBV7-6 and TRBJ2-1 for the parts outside the CDR3, the full variable domain is GAGVSQSPRYKVTKRGQDVALRCDPISGHVSLYWYRQALGQGPEFLTYFNYEAQQDKSGLPNDRFSAERPEGSISTLTIQRTEQRDSAMYRCASSRHQPQVNNEQFFGPGTRLTVL.

This chain uses TRBV5-1 with TRBJ2-5; a weak D match, TRBD2 (5 bases). Germline CDR1 SGHRS, CDR2 YFSETQ. CDR3 length: 14 residues. Trimming pared 4 bases from V and 2 bases from J, leaving 12 bases between. The CDR3 region is CASSLNSGQETQYF. DNA for the CDR3: TGCGCCAGCAGCCTGAACAGCGGACAAGAGACCCAGTACTTC.

The chain carries TRBV10-3 and TRBJ2-3, with 9 nucleotides matching TRBD2. J was trimmed by 4 bases and V by 6 bases; bases with no gene match: 8. The V gene's germline CDR1 is ENHRY and CDR2 SYGVKD. This CDR3 comprises 15 residues. The CDR3 nucleotides read TGTGCCATCAGCAGTAGCGGGAGTTCCCCAGATACGCAGTATTTT. It is translated as CAISSSGSSPDTQYF.

The rearrangement joins TRBV30 to TRBJ1-6; possibly TRBD1 for D (5 bases). This CDR3 is built from 15 residues. Germline loops: CDR1 GTSNPN, CDR2 SVGIG (reference sequence). Between the trimmed V and J ends, which lost 3 bases and 3 bases, there was a span of 12 bases. CDR3 nucleotide sequence: TGTGCCTGGAGGACCGGGGCGAACTATAATTCACCCCTCCACTTT. Protein product: CAWRTGANYNSPLHF. The variable domain in full, with the rest retrieved from reference TRBV30 and TRBJ1-6, is SQTIHQWPATLVQPVGSPLSLECTVEGTSNPNLYWYRQAAGRGLQLLFYSVGIGQISSEVPQNLSASRPQDRQFILSSKKLLLSDSGFYLCAWRTGANYNSPLHFGNGTRLTVT.

This sequence joins TRBV24-1 and TRBJ1-2; 9 bases match TRBD1. J lost 4 bases, V lost 4 bases, and 6 bases had no gene match. The CDR3 has 15 residues. Germline V gene lookup returns CDR1 KGHDR and CDR2 SFDVKD. Here the CDR3 DNA reads TGTGCCACCAGTGACACCCGGACAGGGGCCTATGGCTACACCTTC. This codes for CATSDTRTGAYGYTF.

The rearrangement joins TRBV6-1 to TRBJ1-2; 7 bases line up with TRBD1. This CDR3 contains 15 residues. Germline CDR1 is MNHNS and CDR2 is SASEGT. The ends lost 3 bases at V and 1 base at J; junction bases unmatched: 5. The CDR3 bases are TGTGCCAGCAGTGAGGGACAGACCCTTAACTATGGCTACACCTTC. Residues: CASSEGQTLNYGYTF.

V gene TRBV11-3 combines with J gene TRBJ1-6; D is undetermined. The V end lost 3 bases, the J end lost 10 bases, and 13 bases lay between the germline ends. Looked up from germline, CDR1 is SGHNT and CDR2 is YENEEA. The CDR3 runs 14 residues. CDR3 sequence (DNA): TGTGCCAGCAGCTTGTCACACGGTTTGTCACCCCTCCACTTT. It encodes CASSLSHGLSPLHF.

This clone was observed a few times. The chain carries TRBV4-1 and TRBJ1-4, with D unresolved. This CDR3 is built from 14 residues. V was shortened by 4 bases and J by 6 bases, with 12 bases between the two germline ends. CDR1 is MGHRA, CDR2 YSYEKL, per germline. Here the CDR3 reads CASSLTAADEKLFF. The CDR3 nucleotides read TGCGCCAGCAGCCTCACCGCGGCCGATGAAAAACTGTTTTTT.

This clone was seen a single time. The rearrangement joins TRBV20-1 to TRBJ1-2; maybe TRBD1 (6 bases). Per germline, CDR1 DFQATT and CDR2 SNEGSKA (reference sequence). This CDR3 is 11 amino acids long. Trimming left V 5 bases short and J 10 bases short, with 14 bases between. The CDR3 reads CSALTGTLYTF. CDR3 bases: TGCAGTGCTTTAACAGGGACCCTCTACACCTTC.

The chain uses TRBV27 and TRBJ1-6; no clear D. Trimming took off 3 bases at V and 4 bases at J, with 1 base between the two ends. The CDR3 consists of 12 residues. CDR1 is MNHEY, CDR2 SMNVEV, per germline (reference sequence). The CDR3 loop is CASSFYNSPLHF. CDR3 sequence (DNA): TGTGCCAGCAGTTTTTATAATTCACCCCTCCACTTT.